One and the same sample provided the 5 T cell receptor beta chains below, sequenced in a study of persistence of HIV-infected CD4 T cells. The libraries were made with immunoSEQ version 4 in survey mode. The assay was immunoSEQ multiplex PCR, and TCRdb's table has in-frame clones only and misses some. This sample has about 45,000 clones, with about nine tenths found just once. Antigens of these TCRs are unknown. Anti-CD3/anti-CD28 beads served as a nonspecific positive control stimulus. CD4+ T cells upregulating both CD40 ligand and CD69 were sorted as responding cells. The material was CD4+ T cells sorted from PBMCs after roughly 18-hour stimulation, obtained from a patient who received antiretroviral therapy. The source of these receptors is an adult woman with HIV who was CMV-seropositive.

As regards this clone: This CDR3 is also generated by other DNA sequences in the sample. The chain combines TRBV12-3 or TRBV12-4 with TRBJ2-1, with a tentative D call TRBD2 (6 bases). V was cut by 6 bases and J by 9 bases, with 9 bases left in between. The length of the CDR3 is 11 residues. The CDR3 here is CASSLGGEQFF. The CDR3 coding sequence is TGTGCCAGCAGCTTGGGAGGTGAGCAGTTCTTC.

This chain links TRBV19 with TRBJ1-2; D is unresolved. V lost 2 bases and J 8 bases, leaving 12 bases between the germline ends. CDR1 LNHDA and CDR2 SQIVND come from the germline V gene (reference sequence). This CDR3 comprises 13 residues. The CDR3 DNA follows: TGTGCCAGTAGTATATCGACGAAGCGGGGCTACACCTTC. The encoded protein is CASSISTKRGYTF.

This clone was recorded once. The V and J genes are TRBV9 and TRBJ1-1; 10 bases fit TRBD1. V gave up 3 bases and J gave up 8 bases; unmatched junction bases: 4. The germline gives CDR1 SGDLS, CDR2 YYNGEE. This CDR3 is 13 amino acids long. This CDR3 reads CASSGTGGGEAFF. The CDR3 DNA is TGTGCCAGCAGCGGGACAGGGGGAGGAGAAGCTTTCTTT.

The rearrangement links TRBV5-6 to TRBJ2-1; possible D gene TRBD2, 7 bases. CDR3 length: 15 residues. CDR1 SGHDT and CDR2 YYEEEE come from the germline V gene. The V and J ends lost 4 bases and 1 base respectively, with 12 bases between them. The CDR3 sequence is CASSGGGGSYNEQFF. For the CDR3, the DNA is TGTGCCAGCAGCGGGGGAGGGGGGTCCTACAATGAGCAGTTCTTC.

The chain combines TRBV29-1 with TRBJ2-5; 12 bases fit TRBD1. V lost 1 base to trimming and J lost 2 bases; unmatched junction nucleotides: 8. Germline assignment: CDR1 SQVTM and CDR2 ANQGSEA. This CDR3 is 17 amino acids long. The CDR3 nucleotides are TGCAGCGTTGAAGGGGACCGGGACAGGGGGCTACAAGAGACCCAGTACTTC. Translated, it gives CSVEGDRDRGLQETQYF.